The 20 T cell receptor beta chains below were found in one sample sequenced in a study of cytomegalovirus exposure and HLA in healthy donors. A multiplex PCR was run with 60 Vbeta primers and 13 Jbeta primers. The assay was immunoSEQ multiplex PCR, and TCRdb's table has in-frame clones only and misses some. The sample has 120,000 or so clones, roughly 77% seen once. Sequences were obtained from PBMCs. All receptors derive from a man between 35 and 55 years old in good health and CMV-seronegative.

V usage is TRBV11-2 and J usage is TRBJ2-2; maybe TRBD2 (7 bases). There are 15 residues in the CDR3. V lost 6 bases, J lost 7 bases, and 18 bases lay in between. Germline-derived CDR1 and CDR2 are SGHAT and FQNNGV. CDR3 loop: CASSQQRGRGGELFF. For the CDR3, the DNA is TGTGCCAGCAGTCAACAGCGGGGCAGGGGCGGGGAGCTGTTTTTT.

This chain joins TRBV9 and TRBJ1-1; 7 nucleotides align to TRBD1. This CDR3 is 15 amino acids long. Germline V lookup: CDR1 SGDLS, CDR2 YYNGEE. J gave up 7 bases and V 0 bases, and 9 bases lay outside the gene matches. The CDR3 nucleotides read TGTGCCAGCAGCGTAGGGACCCAGGGGGTGAGTGAAGCTTTCTTT. Amino acids: CASSVGTQGVSEAFF.

The DNA of the CDR3 is TGTGCCAGCAGCCCGCGGGCGGCGGGGGGTACCTACGAGCAGTACTTC. This encodes CASSPRAAGGTYEQYF. This chain links TRBV5-4 with TRBJ2-7, with 8 bases lining up with TRBD2. From germline, CDR1 is SGHNT and CDR2 YYREEE (reference sequence). V shed 4 bases and J 2 bases; nucleotides not matched to a gene: 11. This CDR3 region has 16 residues. The whole variable domain, filled in from reference TRBV5-4 and TRBJ2-7, reads ETGVTQSPTHLIKTRGQQVTLRCSSQSGHNTVSWYQQALGQGPQFIFQYYREEENGRGNFPPRFSGLQFPNYSSELNVNALELDDSALYLCASSPRAAGGTYEQYFGPGTRLTVT.

V and J are TRBV28 and TRBJ2-5; D call uncertain. Germline V gene sequence: CDR1 MDHEN, CDR2 SYDVKM. Trimming took 6 bases from V and 5 from J, leaving 13 bases between them. The CDR3 has 13 residues. CDR3 protein: CASRTVVPETQYF. The CDR3 DNA reads as TGTGCCAGCAGAACTGTGGTCCCGGAGACCCAGTACTTC. The variable domain in full, with the rest retrieved from reference TRBV28 and TRBJ2-5, is DVKVTQSSRYLVKRTGEKVFLECVQDMDHENMFWYRQDPGLGLRLIYFSYDVKMKEKGDIPEGYSVSREKKERFSLILESASTNQTSMYLCASRTVVPETQYFGPGTRLLVL.

This clone has only a few counts. The chain joins TRBV30 to TRBJ2-6; 8 nucleotides match TRBD1. The V and J ends lost 5 bases and 3 bases, in that order; junction bases with no gene match: 3. This CDR3 has 14 residues. Germline CDR1 GTSNPN, CDR2 SVGIG (reference sequence). For the CDR3, the DNA is TGTGCCTGGGTCGACAGGGGTGGGGCCAACGTCCTGACTTTC. Its protein is CAWVDRGGANVLTF.

The J gene is TRBJ1-3, the V gene TRBV18; D unresolved. The ends were cut back, 1 base at V and 2 bases at J, with 6 bases in the middle. CDR3 length: 14 residues. Germline V gene sequence: CDR1 KGHSH, CDR2 LQKENI. CDR3 in DNA: TGTGCCAGCTCACCACAGGGAGCTGGAAACACCATATATTTT. It yields the protein CASSPQGAGNTIYF. Complete variable domain (other parts from reference TRBV18 and TRBJ1-3): NAGVMQNPRHLVRRRGQEARLRCSPMKGHSHVYWYRQLPEEGLKFMVYLQKENIIDESGMPKERFSAEFPKEGPSILRIQQVVRGDSAAYFCASSPQGAGNTIYFGEGSWLTVV.

The gene calls are TRBV5-6 and TRBJ2-2; D gene uncertain. V was trimmed by 2 bases and J by 9 bases, leaving 14 bases between them. CDR1 and CDR2 from the germline V gene are SGHDT and YYEEEE. The CDR3 spans 14 residues. Written as DNA, the CDR3 is TGTGCCAGCAGCTTATCCTTAGTCCACCGGGAGCTGTTTTTT. It specifies CASSLSLVHRELFF.

The V call is TRBV5-1, the J call TRBJ1-3; D remains unclear. V lost 0 bases, J lost 5 bases, and 9 bases lay in between. CDR1 is SGHRS, CDR2 YFSETQ, per germline. The CDR3 consists of 14 residues. CDR3 loop: CASSLGAGRNTIYF. Here the CDR3 DNA reads TGCGCCAGCAGCTTGGGGGCAGGAAGAAACACCATATATTTT.

J is TRBJ1-2 and V is TRBV5-1, with unresolved D. CDR3 length: 14 residues. Trimming stripped 0 bases from V and 2 bases from J, with 8 bases between. CDR1 is SGHRS and CDR2 is YFSETQ in the germline V gene. The CDR3 nucleotides are TGCGCCAGCAGCTTGGACCCACAGAACTATGGCTACACCTTC. This encodes CASSLDPQNYGYTF.

Only one count was recorded for this clone. V is TRBV5-1 and J is TRBJ2-6, with 11 bases aligning to TRBD1. In germline, CDR1 is SGHRS, CDR2 YFSETQ. V was clipped by 4 bases and J by 4 bases; unmatched bases: 4. The CDR3 runs 16 residues. The CDR3 protein is CASSAGQGAGANVLTF. In DNA, the CDR3 is TGCGCCAGCAGCGCTGGACAGGGGGCCGGGGCCAACGTCCTGACTTTC.

V and J are TRBV7-9 and TRBJ1-1; TRBD1 might be the D (5 bases). V lost 2 bases and J lost 5, with 18 bases in between. Germline V CDR1 and CDR2: SEHNR, FQNEAQ (reference sequence). The CDR3 length is 16 residues. As DNA, the CDR3 is TGTGCCAGCAGCTTAAGTGGGGGGTCCGAGCGGACTGAAGCTTTCTTT. Protein sequence: CASSLSGGSERTEAFF.

This chain's CDR3 is CASSQEFSRGTYEQYF. The DNA of the CDR3 is TGCGCCAGCAGCCAAGAATTTAGTCGGGGGACCTACGAGCAGTACTTC. This chain connects TRBV4-3 to TRBJ2-7; D possibly corresponds to TRBD2 (6 bases). The germline gives CDR1 LGHNA, CDR2 YSLEER. V dropped 0 bases and J dropped 2 bases, with 14 bases sitting between them. The CDR3 loop spans 16 amino acids.

The J gene is TRBJ2-2, the V gene TRBV9, with a tentative D call TRBD2 (6 bases). Germline V gene lookup returns CDR1 SGDLS and CDR2 YYNGEE. CDR3 size: 15 residues. The germline V and J ends were trimmed by 0 bases and 0 bases, with 6 bases remaining between them. The CDR3 spells CASSVGGANTGELFF. The CDR3 DNA is TGTGCCAGCAGCGTAGGGGGGGCGAACACCGGGGAGCTGTTTTTT.

The chain's CDR3 is CAWTTGRGNTIYF. The CDR3 bases are TGTGCCTGGACTACTGGGAGGGGAAACACCATATATTTT. The chain has TRBV30 and TRBJ1-3, with D unresolved. The CDR3 runs 13 residues. Per germline, CDR1 GTSNPN and CDR2 SVGIG (reference sequence). V lost 4 bases, J lost 4 bases, and 11 bases lay in between.

This clone has only a few counts. The rearrangement joins TRBV13 to TRBJ1-2; unclear D gene. V shed 0 bases and J shed 5 bases, with 13 bases lying between them. This CDR3 is 15 amino acids long. Germline V lookup: CDR1 PRHDT, CDR2 FYEKMQ (reference sequence). Written as DNA, the CDR3 is TGTGCCAGCAGCTTAGGTCGGAGGACCCATTATGGCTACACCTTC. Translation: CASSLGRRTHYGYTF. Full variable domain (remainder filled in from reference TRBV13 and TRBJ1-2): AAGVIQSPRHLIKEKRETATLKCYPIPRHDTVYWYQQGPGQDPQFLISFYEKMQSDKGSIPDRFSAQQFSDYHSELNMSSLELGDSALYFCASSLGRRTHYGYTFGSGTRLTVV.

V is TRBV4-2 and J is TRBJ1-4; 9 bases agree with TRBD1. The CDR3 contains 17 residues. Trimming at V came to 4 bases and at J to 4 bases, leaving 10 bases not matched to a gene. Looked up from germline, CDR1 is LGHNA and CDR2 is YNFKEQ. CDR3 protein: CASSPGTGRAINEKLFF. DNA for the CDR3: TGTGCCAGCAGCCCCGGGACAGGGAGGGCTATTAATGAAAAACTGTTTTTT.

The V gene is TRBV18, the J gene TRBJ2-7; 15 bases are a match to TRBD2. Trimming at V came to 6 bases and at J to 5 bases, leaving 5 bases not matched to a gene. Germline lookup yields CDR1 KGHSH and CDR2 LQKENI. The CDR3 is 15 amino acids. The CDR3 loop is CASSSGLAGGHEQYF. As DNA, the CDR3 is TGTGCCAGCTCGTCGGGACTAGCGGGAGGCCACGAGCAGTACTTC. The whole variable domain, filled in from reference TRBV18 and TRBJ2-7, reads NAGVMQNPRHLVRRRGQEARLRCSPMKGHSHVYWYRQLPEEGLKFMVYLQKENIIDESGMPKERFSAEFPKEGPSILRIQQVVRGDSAAYFCASSSGLAGGHEQYFGPGTRLTVT.

The chain joins TRBV7-3 to TRBJ2-2; a weak D match, TRBD1 (6 bases). V lost 5 bases, J lost 7 bases, and 14 bases lay in between. The germline V gene has CDR1 SGHTA and CDR2 FQGTGA. CDR3 length: 14 amino acids. CDR3 loop: CASSPTTGNGELFF. CDR3 DNA: TGTGCCAGCAGCCCCACGACAGGAAACGGGGAGCTGTTTTTT. The full variable domain, rest sourced from reference TRBV7-3 and TRBJ2-2, is GAGVSQTPSNKVTEKGKYVELRCDPISGHTALYWYRQSLGQGPEFLIYFQGTGAADDSGLPNDRFFAVRPEGSVSTLKIQRTERGDSAVYLCASSPTTGNGELFFGEGSRLTVL.

This chain links TRBV7-9 with TRBJ2-7, with D possibly matching TRBD1 (6 bases). Trimming removed 4 bases from V and 7 bases from J, with 11 bases in between. Germline V CDR1 and CDR2: SEHNR, FQNEAQ (reference sequence). This CDR3 contains 12 residues. CDR3 nucleotides: TGTGCCAGCAGCTCAGGGGTGGTTGAGCAGTACTTC. This sequence encodes CASSSGVVEQYF. Variable domain in full (rest from reference TRBV7-9 and TRBJ2-7): DTGVSQNPRHKITKRGQNVTFRCDPISEHNRLYWYRQTLGQGPEFLTYFQNEAQLEKSRLLSDRFSAERPKGSFSTLEIQRTEQGDSAMYLCASSSGVVEQYFGPGTRLTVT.

The rearrangement joins TRBV6-5 to TRBJ2-5; D is unresolved. From germline, CDR1 is MNHEY and CDR2 SVGAGI. CDR3 length: 14 amino acids. Deletions cut 3 bases from V and 2 bases from J, with 10 bases between. CDR3 nucleotides: TGTGCCAGCAGTTATCTTGCAGGACAAGAGACCCAGTACTTC. Encoded protein: CASSYLAGQETQYF.